One and the same sample provided the 17 T cell receptor beta chains below, sequenced in a study of blood T cells in healthy people across ages. Alongside a J-beta primer mix, a sample-barcoded 5' primer served in a second PCR lasting roughly 7 to 11 cycles. TCRdb reanalysed the 5' RACE reads using MiXCR and keeps one entry per CDR3 protein. The sample holds around 1,800,000 distinct CDR3 sequences; roughly two fifths are singletons and the top ten take 20% to 25%. The sample was blood. The receptors shown here come from a human donor in good health.

The chain has TRBV27 and TRBJ2-1, with D perhaps TRBD2 (7 bases). V gave up 3 bases and J gave up 0 bases, with 12 bases separating them. Germline CDR1 MNHEY, CDR2 SMNVEV (reference sequence). This CDR3 has 16 amino acids. CDR3 sequence (DNA): TGTGCCAGCAGTTTTTTGGGGGGGCTCTCCTACAATGAGCAGTTCTTC. Protein sequence: CASSFLGGLSYNEQFF.

The chain couples TRBV13 to TRBJ1-1; D is unresolved. Germline V gene sequence: CDR1 PRHDT, CDR2 FYEKMQ (reference sequence). This CDR3 is 12 amino acids long. The V end lost 5 bases, the J end lost 7 bases, and 11 bases lay between the germline ends. The CDR3 loop is CASSVGDLEAFF. Here the CDR3 DNA reads TGTGCCAGCAGCGTCGGGGATCTTGAAGCTTTCTTT.

V and J are TRBV4-2 and TRBJ1-5, with unresolved D. CDR1 and CDR2 (germline): LGHNA, YNFKEQ. V lost 0 bases and J lost 1, with 13 bases in between. The CDR3 is 17 amino acids. The DNA of the CDR3 is TGTGCCAGCAGCCAAGACTTGCCGTGGGTAAGCAATCAGCCCCAGCATTTT. This codes for CASSQDLPWVSNQPQHF.

This clonotype was counted at least ten times. V gene TRBV7-2 combines with J gene TRBJ2-7; D not certain. V was pared by 2 bases and J by 1 base, with 12 bases between. In germline, CDR1 is SGHTA, CDR2 FQGNSA. This CDR3 is 15 amino acids long. In nucleotides, the CDR3 is TGTGCCAGCAGCTTAAACCAAGGAAGTTCCTACGAGCAGTACTTC. Translating gives CASSLNQGSSYEQYF.

The J gene is TRBJ2-5, the V gene TRBV18; 7 positions match TRBD2. V lost 2 bases to trimming and J lost 3 bases; unmatched junction nucleotides: 3. The CDR3 totals 14 residues. The germline gives CDR1 KGHSH, CDR2 LQKENI. The CDR3 sequence: CASSPNSGEETQYF. DNA of the CDR3: TGTGCCAGCTCACCAAACAGCGGGGAAGAGACCCAGTACTTC.

The chain couples TRBV2 to TRBJ1-2; the match to TRBD1 covers 7 bases. The germline V gene has CDR1 SNHLY and CDR2 FYNNEI. V shed 7 bases and J 1 base; nucleotides not matched to a gene: 6. The CDR3 contains 14 residues. CDR3 DNA: TGTGCCAGCACCCGGGACAGCCGTAACTATGGCTACACCTTC. This encodes CASTRDSRNYGYTF.

This clonotype was counted a single time. The junction differs from germline at one of its ends, possibly a read error. This rearrangement joins TRBV25-1 to TRBJ2-4; D is unresolved. The J call may be faulty, since TRBJ2-7 better matches the DNA end. Germline CDR1 reads MGHDK; CDR2 reads SYGVNS. The CDR3 sequence is 16 residues long. DNA of the CDR3: TGTGTCAGCAGTGAATATTCCTGGGATACCTACTACGAGCAGTACTTC. It is translated as CVSSEYSWDTYYEQYF.

This clonotype was seen only a few times. The V call is TRBV2, the J call TRBJ2-7; D gene uncertain. Germline CDR1 reads SNHLY; CDR2 reads FYNNEI. V shed 4 bases and J shed 2 bases, with 9 bases lying between them. The CDR3 spans 13 residues. This CDR3 reads CASSGPGTYEQYF. CDR3 in DNA: TGTGCCAGCAGTGGGCCAGGTACCTACGAGCAGTACTTC. The full variable domain, completed using reference TRBV2 and TRBJ2-7, is EPEVTQTPSHQVTQMGQEVILRCVPISNHLYFYWYRQILGQKVEFLVSFYNNEISEKSEIFDDQFSVERPDGSNFTLKIRSTKLEDSAMYFCASSGPGTYEQYFGPGTRLTVT.

The rearrangement links TRBV29-1 to TRBJ1-5, with a tentative D call TRBD1 (6 bases). Germline V gene sequence: CDR1 SQVTM, CDR2 ANQGSEA. V lost 7 bases to trimming and J lost 2 bases, with 12 bases between them. The CDR3 has 13 amino acids. The CDR3 DNA reads as TGCAGCGGTGCGGACAGTCGCAATCAGCCCCAGCATTTT. It codes for CSGADSRNQPQHF.

The gene calls are TRBV7-3 and TRBJ1-6; the D gene is possibly TRBD1 (6 bases). The germline V gene encodes CDR1 SGHTA and CDR2 FQGTGA. With 1 base removed from V and 9 bases from J, the gap between germline ends came to 13 bases. This CDR3 is 15 amino acids long. CDR3: CASSLNGGVGSPLHF. CDR3 DNA: TGTGCCAGCAGCTTAAATGGGGGCGTCGGTTCACCCCTCCACTTT.

This clonotype was found many times. This chain joins TRBV12-3 or TRBV12-4 and TRBJ1-5; D not resolved. This CDR3 spans 12 amino acids. The ends were cut back, 6 bases at V and 5 bases at J, with 8 bases in the middle. CDR3 nucleotide sequence: TGTGCCAGCAGGGGCGGGGATCAGCCCCAGCATTTT. Encoded protein: CASRGGDQPQHF.

With respect to this clonotype: At one end the junction does not follow the germline gene, possibly because of a read error. The chain combines TRBV4-3 with TRBJ1-1, with TRBD1 as a possible D gene (5 bases). CDR1 is LGHNA and CDR2 is YSLEER in the germline V gene. This CDR3 is built from 14 residues. The CDR3 reads CASSPGGRVVQAFF. The CDR3 DNA sequence: TGCGCCAGCAGCCCCGGTGGCAGGGTAGTCCAAGCCTTCTTT.

This chain links TRBV20-1 with TRBJ2-7; D remains unclear. CDR1 and CDR2 from the germline V gene are DFQATT and SNEGSKA (reference sequence). CDR3 length equals 14 residues. V shed 6 bases and J shed 2 bases, with 17 bases lying between them. The CDR3 DNA reads as TGCAGTGCCCAGGATGGGCAGCTAACCTACGAGCAGTACTTC. It translates to CSAQDGQLTYEQYF.

This clonotype was picked up a small number of times. J is TRBJ2-6 and V is TRBV20-1; possibly TRBD1 for D (5 bases). V was clipped by 3 bases and J by 2 bases, with 5 bases between them. CDR3 length equals 13 residues. Germline CDR1 reads DFQATT; CDR2 reads SNEGSKA (reference sequence). Here the CDR3 DNA reads TGCAGTGCTAGGACAGCTGGGGCCAACGTCCTGACTTTC. Translation: CSARTAGANVLTF.

This chain links TRBV4-1 with TRBJ2-5; D might be TRBD1 or TRBD2, each matching 6 bases. Germline loops: CDR1 MGHRA, CDR2 YSYEKL. The CDR3 sequence is 17 residues long. Deletions cut 4 bases from V and 4 bases from J, with 22 bases between. The CDR3 here is CASSPLTVGGDGETQYF. CDR3 coding DNA: TGCGCCAGCAGCCCGCTAACCGTCGGGGGCGACGGAGAGACCCAGTACTTC.

There are a few counts of this clonotype. This chain connects TRBV5-1 to TRBJ2-7; D is perhaps TRBD1 (6 bases). The CDR3 consists of 13 residues. Germline V gives CDR1 SGHRS, CDR2 YFSETQ. V gave up 4 bases and J gave up 5 bases, with 13 bases separating them. In DNA, the CDR3 is TGCGCCAGCAGCCCTGGGGACAACCACGAGCAGTACTTC. It specifies CASSPGDNHEQYF.

The rearrangement links TRBV20-1 to TRBJ1-1; possible D gene TRBD1, 6 bases. Trimming cost V 6 bases and J 7 bases, with 18 bases left between them. Per the germline V gene, CDR1 is DFQATT and CDR2 is SNEGSKA (reference sequence). The CDR3 is 13 amino acids. Written as DNA, the CDR3 is TGCAGTGCGGAACGGGACACATTATTTGAAGCTTTCTTT. Its protein is CSAERDTLFEAFF.